The entry that follows covers one T cell receptor (beta chain) sequence. Its binding antigen is unknown. No base-level quality is on record; no much larger clone is a single base apart. The immunoSEQ Assay, a bias-controlled multiplex PCR, was used to amplify TCRbeta CDR3 regions from genomic DNA. The authors processed their data as follows. Nucleated cell counts per sample were estimated from amplification of reference gene primers within the assay. To quantify the absolute abundance of each unique TCRbeta CDR3 rearrangement, sequence reads were collapsed and filtered. Productive Simpson clonality was computed per sample as the square root of Simpson's diversity index over productive rearrangements. Here the immuneACCESS table is served through TCRdb, limited to in-frame sequences with V and J called. Missing clones are a known gap in these copies; in checked studies unresolved V genes cover under half, and the rest lacks a known reason. V, J and clone size were drawn from that table, and D and trimming were deduced from the DNA. Recorded for this sample are about 140,000 clones; about 85% of them occurred a single time. 6.2% of the sample is held by the ten biggest clonotypes.

In the prospective study, participants were 18 to 89 years old, resided in about two dozen geographic areas of the United States, and were enrolled through a virtual design. To assign participants to cohorts, the prospective study relied on clinical history that participants themselves reported in a screening survey and a study questionnaire. For ImmuneRACE Cohort 3, a participant was defined as recovered based on two consecutive negative NP/OP PCR tests, clearance by a healthcare professional, or resolution of symptoms. In the prospective study, mobile phlebotomists collected whole blood, serum and a nasopharyngeal or oropharyngeal swab from each participant. Over a roughly 2-month period, participants in the prospective study had the option of providing additional blood draws and questionnaires. Prospective study blood samples were shipped either frozen or at room temperature before DNA extraction.

This sample is part of a study of blood T cell repertoires in COVID-19 (dated by TCRdb to between 2020 and 2021). General notes on the study: The collaborator samples originated in the United States, Italy and Spain and spanned the acute and convalescent phases of COVID-19. The repertoires were made available in a free public database intended to serve as a resource for research on the immune response to SARS-CoV-2. Subjects who had been exposed to COVID-19, were actively infected with it, or had recovered from it provided the deeply sampled blood TCRbeta repertoires that made up the dataset. The samples were drawn from two sources: the first 160 participants of the ongoing ImmuneRACE study, and 1,200 or so subjects contributed by 6 global collaborators. The prospective study material was composed of cDNA or gDNA derived from T cells, B-cell-depleted T cells, or PBMCs. Nearly every sample came with metadata listing a de-identified subject ID, COVID-19 status, age in years and sex. Where available, HLA class I and class II types were taken from metadata supplied by the sample provider and were not determined by assay-based typing.

General findings and caveats noted by the study authors: The quantity of clinical and demographic metadata differed by source and by participant and was supplied without curation.

The clonotype originates from a middle-aged woman who had recovered from COVID-19. Sequencing input: PBMCs or T cells enriched from blood (not recorded which).

Read as DNA, the sequence is TGTGCCAGCAGTTTATCCCGACAGGGTACCTACAATGAGCAGTTCTTC. The translation is CASSLSRQGTYNEQFF. The chain joins TRBV27 to TRBJ2-1; TRBD1 matches 7 bases in the middle. Sequences MNHEY (CDR1) and SMNVEV (CDR2) are obtained from the germline V gene (reference sequence). V ends up 0 bases short and J 2 bases short, with an unmatched junction base count of 4. The CDR3 goes from the cysteine to the phenylalanine over 16 residues. Only the CDR3 DNA is retained, 48 bases long and in frame from the first base.